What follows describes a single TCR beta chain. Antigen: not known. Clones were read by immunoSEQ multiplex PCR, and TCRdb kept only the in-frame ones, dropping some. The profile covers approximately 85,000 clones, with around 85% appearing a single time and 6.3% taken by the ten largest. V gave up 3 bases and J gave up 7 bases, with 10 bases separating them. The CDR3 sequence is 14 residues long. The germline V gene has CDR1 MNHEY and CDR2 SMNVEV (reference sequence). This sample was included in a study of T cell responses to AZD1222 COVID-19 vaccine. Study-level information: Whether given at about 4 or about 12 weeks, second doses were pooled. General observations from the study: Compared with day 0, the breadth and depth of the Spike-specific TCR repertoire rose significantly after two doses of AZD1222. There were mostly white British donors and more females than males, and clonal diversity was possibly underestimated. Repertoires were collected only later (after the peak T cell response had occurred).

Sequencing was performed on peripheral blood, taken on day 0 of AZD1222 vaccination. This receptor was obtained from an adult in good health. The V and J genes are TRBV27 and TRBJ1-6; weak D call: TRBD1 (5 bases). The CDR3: CASSFQGGNSPLHF. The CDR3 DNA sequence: TGTGCCAGCAGTTTTCAGGGTGGGAATTCACCCCTCCACTTT.